One sample yielded the 25 T cell receptor beta chains listed below, sequenced in a study of blood T cells in healthy people across ages. The authors ran a second PCR of 7 to 11 cycles using a sample-barcoded 5' primer and a J-beta primer mix. TCRdb processed the 5' RACE reads anew with MiXCR; each CDR3 protein has one entry. Found here are around 1,900,000 distinct CDR3 sequences, about two fifths of them singletons; the top ten hold about 23%. Input material: blood. The origin of the receptors is a human donor in good health.

In its sample, this clonotype was seen a few times. This chain links TRBV7-3 with TRBJ2-1; D might be TRBD2 (6 bases). CDR3 length: 14 residues. Germline V gene lookup returns CDR1 SGHTA and CDR2 FQGTGA. V lost 5 bases and J lost 4, with 12 bases in between. This CDR3 reads CASSGTGTYNEQFF. CDR3 coding DNA: TGTGCCAGCAGCGGAACCGGGACTTACAATGAGCAGTTCTTC. The complete variable domain, with remaining parts taken from reference TRBV7-3 and TRBJ2-1, reads GAGVSQTPSNKVTEKGKYVELRCDPISGHTALYWYRQSLGQGPEFLIYFQGTGAADDSGLPNDRFFAVRPEGSVSTLKIQRTERGDSAVYLCASSGTGTYNEQFFGPGTRLTVL.

The genes are TRBV28 and TRBJ2-7, with 8 bases fitting TRBD1. CDR1 is MDHEN, CDR2 SYDVKM, per germline. The CDR3 consists of 15 residues. J lost 3 bases, V lost 4 bases, and 8 bases had no gene match. The CDR3 region has the DNA TGTGCCAGCAGTTGGAGGCAGGGGGCGTTCTACGAGCAGTACTTC. Encoded protein: CASSWRQGAFYEQYF.

The chain joins TRBV20-1 to TRBJ2-1, with 7 positions matching TRBD2. This CDR3 has 12 residues. Trimming took 6 bases from V and 5 from J; bases not matched to a gene: 4. Germline loops: CDR1 DFQATT, CDR2 SNEGSKA (reference sequence). The chain's CDR3 is CSAGTINNEQFF. As DNA, the CDR3 is TGCAGTGCCGGGACTATAAACAATGAGCAGTTCTTC.

The chain combines TRBV7-2 with TRBJ1-4; 10 bases line up with TRBD1. V dropped 5 bases and J dropped 8; count of bases not matched to a gene: 5. Per the germline V gene, CDR1 is SGHTA and CDR2 is FQGNSA. The CDR3 has 14 amino acids. The CDR3 loop reads CASSVDRGWEKLFF. CDR3 DNA sequence: TGTGCCAGCAGCGTGGACAGGGGGTGGGAAAAACTGTTTTTT.

There are a few counts of this clonotype. The CDR3: CASSQEGPYGYTF. Here the CDR3 DNA reads TGTGCCAGCAGCCAAGAGGGGCCCTATGGCTACACCTTC. V and J are TRBV3-1 and TRBJ1-2; a weak D match, TRBD1 (5 bases). Trimming stripped 0 bases from V and 4 bases from J, with 6 bases between. Germline V gene data show CDR1 as LGHDT and CDR2 as YNNKEL (reference sequence). The length of the CDR3 is 13 residues. Full variable domain (missing parts from reference TRBV3-1 and TRBJ1-2): DTAVSQTPKYLVTQMGNDKSIKCEQNLGHDTMYWYKQDSKKFLKIMFSYNNKELIINETVPNRFSPKSPDKAHLNLHINSLELGDSAVYFCASSQEGPYGYTFGSGTRLTVV.

Only a few counts were recorded for this clonotype. The chain has TRBV14 and TRBJ1-2; D is unresolved. There are 16 residues in the CDR3. Trimming removed 0 bases from V and 5 bases from J, with 16 bases in between. CDR1 is SGHDN, CDR2 FVKESK, per germline. CDR3 protein: CASSQEGAAWGYGYTF. CDR3 bases: TGTGCCAGCAGCCAAGAGGGCGCAGCTTGGGGATATGGCTACACCTTC.

The rearrangement uses TRBV12-3 or TRBV12-4 and TRBJ2-7; no definite D call. Trimming cost V 6 bases and J 5 bases, with 20 bases left between them. The CDR3 is made up of 15 amino acids. CDR3 protein: CASSRTDSNGHEQYF. The CDR3 region has the DNA TGTGCCAGCAGCCGCACCGACTCCAACGGGCACGAGCAGTACTTC.

The genes are TRBV12-3 or TRBV12-4 and TRBJ1-1, with TRBD1 as a possible D gene (5 bases). V was pared by 7 bases and J by 1 base, with 16 bases between. The CDR3 runs to 15 residues. The chain's CDR3 is CASNPAGQPNTEAFF. The CDR3 region has the DNA TGTGCCAGCAATCCGGCGGGGCAACCGAACACTGAAGCTTTCTTT.

The chain is built from TRBV5-1 and TRBJ2-2, with a possible D match to TRBD1 (5 bases). CDR3 size: 15 residues. CDR1 SGHRS and CDR2 YFSETQ come from the germline V gene. Trimming removed 1 base from V and 3 bases from J, with 10 bases in between. The CDR3 coding sequence is TGCGCCAGCAGCTTGCCAGGGTCCGACACCGGGGAGCTGTTTTTT. Protein product: CASSLPGSDTGELFF.

In nucleotides, the CDR3 is TGTGCCAGCAGTCCTACAGGGGGCGAGCTGTACACTGAAGCTTTCTTT. It yields the protein CASSPTGGELYTEAFF. V usage is TRBV28 and J usage is TRBJ1-1; 9 nucleotides line up with TRBD1. This CDR3 spans 16 amino acids. Germline V lookup: CDR1 MDHEN, CDR2 SYDVKM. J gave up 3 bases and V 5 bases, and 10 bases lay outside the gene matches.

At least ten counts were recorded for this clonotype. V and J are TRBV20-1 and TRBJ2-7; 9 positions agree with TRBD2. Trimming removed 0 bases from V and 6 bases from J; junction bases left unmatched: 6. CDR1 is DFQATT and CDR2 is SNEGSKA in the germline V gene (reference sequence). CDR3 length: 14 amino acids. Written as DNA, the CDR3 is TGCAGTGCTAGAGATCCTAGCGGGGTTGCCGAGCAGTACTTC. It encodes CSARDPSGVAEQYF.

With respect to this clonotype: One junction end does not reproduce the germline sequence, and a read error may be involved. The gene calls are TRBV6-4 and TRBJ2-3, with TRBD2 matching 13 bases. The germline V gene encodes CDR1 MRHNA and CDR2 SNTAGT. The CDR3 spans 16 residues. CDR3 nucleotide sequence: TGTGCCGGCAGCGAAACTAGCGGGGGGGCGGAGGATACGCAGTATTTT. Amino acid sequence: CAGSETSGGAEDTQYF.

This clonotype was detected ten times or more. The rearrangement joins TRBV27 to TRBJ2-3; D is unresolved. CDR1 is MNHEY and CDR2 is SMNVEV in the germline V gene (reference sequence). Trimming took off 4 bases at V and 0 bases at J, with 8 bases between the two ends. The CDR3 loop spans 14 amino acids. This chain's CDR3 is CASSSAASTDTQYF. CDR3 sequence (DNA): TGTGCCAGCAGTTCAGCAGCTAGCACAGATACGCAGTATTTT.

The chain links TRBV21-1 to TRBJ2-7. The end of the DNA aligns better with TRBJ2-4, so the J call may be wrong. TRBV21-1 is shown as a pseudogene. This CDR3 comprises 14 residues. The DNA of the CDR3 is TGTGCCAGCAGCTATAAACCCGACGAGCACATTCAGTACTTC. This gives the protein CASSYKPDEHIQYF.

A few counts support this clonotype. This chain joins TRBV20-1 and TRBJ2-5; TRBD1 matches 8 bases. The CDR3 consists of 13 residues. Germline-derived CDR1 and CDR2 are DFQATT and SNEGSKA (reference sequence). After removal of 5 bases from V and 1 base from J, the junction contained 3 bases not matched to a gene. As DNA, the CDR3 is TGCAGTGCTTGTCAGGGGGCCCAAGAGACCCAGTACTTC. Translated: CSACQGAQETQYF.

V gene TRBV27 combines with J gene TRBJ2-7, with 8 positions matching TRBD1. Germline CDR1 reads MNHEY; CDR2 reads SMNVEV (reference sequence). The CDR3 extends over 15 amino acids. The J segment lost 2 bases and the V segment lost 3 bases, leaving 6 bases of the junction unmatched. CDR3 amino acids: CASSFSPDRAYEQYF. Here the CDR3 DNA reads TGTGCCAGCAGTTTCTCCCCGGACAGGGCCTACGAGCAGTACTTC.

This sequence joins TRBV10-3 and TRBJ2-4; no clear D gene. The tail of the sequence fits TRBJ2-7 better, so the J call may be wrong. This CDR3 is 14 amino acids long. Germline V gives CDR1 ENHRY, CDR2 SYGVKD. The CDR3 region has the DNA TGTGCCATCAGTGAGGTCGGCGGAATCTACGAGCAGTACTTC. Translating it yields CAISEVGGIYEQYF.

This CDR3 is CASSLLLAGVKETQYF. In nucleotides, the CDR3 is TGTGCCAGCAGTTTATTGCTAGCGGGGGTCAAAGAGACCCAGTACTTC. The chain employs TRBV6-2 or TRBV6-3 and TRBJ2-5; 10 positions agree with TRBD2. Germline V gene lookup returns CDR1 MNHEY and CDR2 SVGEGT. There are 16 residues in the CDR3. The J segment lost 3 bases and the V segment lost 4 bases, leaving 8 bases of the junction unmatched.

This clonotype was seen more than once but under ten times. This chain links TRBV24-1 with TRBJ2-7; 8 nucleotides match TRBD1. Trimming cost V 4 bases and J 3 bases; bases outside gene matches: 13. This CDR3 has 17 residues. Germline lookup yields CDR1 KGHDR and CDR2 SFDVKD. This CDR3 reads CATSDTHGTGGNYEQYF. The DNA of the CDR3 is TGTGCCACCAGTGACACCCACGGGACAGGAGGAAACTACGAGCAGTACTTC.

The V call is TRBV7-2, the J call TRBJ1-2; 7 bases fit TRBD1. The CDR3 spans 15 residues. CDR1 and CDR2 (germline): SGHTA, FQGNSA. Trimming took 4 bases from V and 2 from J; bases not matched to a gene: 7. The CDR3 loop is CASSSEGQLNYGYTF. In nucleotides, the CDR3 is TGTGCCAGCAGCTCCGAGGGACAGCTCAACTATGGCTACACCTTC.

This clonotype has a count of ten or more. The chain links TRBV5-1 to TRBJ2-7, with a tentative D call TRBD2 (6 bases). The CDR3 totals 18 residues. V was cut by 5 bases and J by 3 bases, with 27 bases left in between. The germline CDR1 and CDR2 sequences are SGHRS and YFSETQ. The CDR3 protein is CASSLPRGPGVKVYEQYF. The CDR3 DNA follows: TGCGCCAGCAGTCTCCCCCGGGGTCCGGGGGTGAAGGTCTACGAGCAGTACTTC.

J is TRBJ1-6 and V is TRBV20-1; D perhaps matches TRBD1 (6 bases). Germline assignment: CDR1 DFQATT and CDR2 SNEGSKA (reference sequence). The CDR3 length is 16 residues. V lost 6 bases to trimming and J lost 0 bases, with 15 bases between them. The CDR3 sequence: CSASATGNSYNSPLHF. The CDR3 nucleotides are TGCAGTGCGTCGGCCACAGGGAACTCCTATAATTCACCCCTCCACTTT.

This clonotype was seen a handful of times. The V and J genes are TRBV28 and TRBJ2-5; 13 bases are shared with TRBD2. The end of the DNA fits TRBJ2-7 better, so the J call may be wrong. The CDR3 length is 16 residues. Germline V lookup: CDR1 MDHEN, CDR2 SYDVKM. The DNA of the CDR3 is TGTGCCAGCAGTTTCCCACGGACTAGCGGGGGCTACGAGCAGTACTTC. Encoded protein: CASSFPRTSGGYEQYF.

V is TRBV5-1 and J is TRBJ1-1; D gene ambiguous. This CDR3 region has 14 residues. V lost 5 bases and J lost 6, with 17 bases in between. CDR1 and CDR2 from the germline V gene are SGHRS and YFSETQ. CDR3 protein: CASSSGEGLAEAFF. CDR3 nucleotides: TGCGCCAGCAGTTCTGGAGAGGGTTTGGCTGAAGCTTTCTTT.

This clonotype was seen repeatedly, ten times or more. The chain combines TRBV7-2 with TRBJ2-5; 11 bases are shared with TRBD1. This CDR3 region has 18 residues. Germline CDR1 SGHTA, CDR2 FQGNSA. V lost 2 bases to trimming and J lost 1 base; unmatched junction nucleotides: 9. The CDR3 bases are TGTGCCAGCAGCTTAAAGTTTGGGACAGGGGGTTCCCAAGAGACCCAGTACTTC. This translates into CASSLKFGTGGSQETQYF.